This T cell receptor beta chain was observed in a study of blood T cells in healthy people across ages. Germline values: CDR1 SQVTM, CDR2 ANQGSEA. The V gene end was trimmed by 5 bases and the J gene end by 9 bases; junction bases not matched to a gene: 8. The CDR3 runs to 14 residues. With a J-beta primer mix and a sample-barcoded 5' primer, a second PCR ran roughly 6 to 12 cycles. Each CDR3 protein is one row after TCRdb ran MiXCR on the 5' RACE reads. Among around 750,000 distinct CDR3 sequences listed, 53% were seen once. The sequence came from a man older than 75 in good health. Sequenced input: blood. J is TRBJ2-1 and V is TRBV29-1, with 12 nucleotides matching TRBD2. The CDR3 is CSVPTSGRAGEQFF. In DNA form, the CDR3 reads TGCAGCGTTCCGACTAGCGGGAGAGCGGGTGAGCAGTTCTTC.